What follows is one T cell receptor beta chain and its context. This CDR3 region has 14 residues. Germline V gives CDR1 SGHRS, CDR2 YFSETQ. The V end lost 2 bases, the J end lost 7 bases, and 15 bases lay between the germline ends. Libraries were prepared by immunoSEQ multiplex PCR; TCRdb keeps only in-frame clonotypes and omits some of them. Of roughly 60,000 clones in the sample, around 85% were seen once. This entry is derived from a study of OX40 agonist ivuxolimab in advanced cancers. The sequencing here drew on CD4+ or CD8+ T cells sorted from blood, taken in a trial of the OX40 agonist ivuxolimab. The chain recombines TRBV5-1 with TRBJ1-1; D is perhaps TRBD1 (5 bases). The clonotype originates from an adult with an advanced solid tumor such as melanoma, head and neck, liver or kidney cancer. This chain's CDR3 is CASSFLGVMDEAFF. The CDR3 bases are TGCGCCAGCAGCTTCTTAGGGGTTATGGATGAAGCTTTCTTT.